These 23 T cell receptor beta chains share one sample of origin, sequenced in a study of T cell changes during pregnancy in multiple sclerosis. Sequencing used immunoSEQ multiplex PCR; TCRdb keeps in-frame clones, though not all of them. Among some 52,000 clones listed, over 80% were seen once. The sequencing used CD4+ T cells from peripheral blood mononuclear cells, collected in the third trimester of pregnancy. The receptors here all came from a female donor with multiple sclerosis, enrolled in a pregnancy study.

V gene TRBV4-2 combines with J gene TRBJ2-7, with a possible D match to TRBD2 (7 bases). Germline values: CDR1 LGHNA, CDR2 YNFKEQ. The germline V and J ends were trimmed by 2 bases and 4 bases, with 27 bases remaining between them. The CDR3 consists of 19 residues. CDR3 DNA: TGTGCCAGCAGCCAACCATCCCTCCCCATAAGGGAGGGGGAATACGAGCAGTACTTC. This translates into CASSQPSLPIREGEYEQYF.

V usage is TRBV29-1 and J usage is TRBJ2-7; 8 bases agree with TRBD1. This CDR3 is 14 amino acids long. V gave up 6 bases and J gave up 2 bases; unmatched junction bases: 9. CDR1 and CDR2 (germline): SQVTM, ANQGSEA. The CDR3 here is CSVQTQGATYEQYF. In nucleotides, the CDR3 is TGCAGCGTCCAAACTCAGGGGGCCACCTACGAGCAGTACTTC.

The V and J genes are TRBV7-3 and TRBJ2-3; 9 nucleotides align to TRBD2. Germline CDR1 is SGHTA and CDR2 is FQGTGA. V shed 2 bases, J shed 3 bases, and the junction held 3 bases outside the gene matches. This CDR3 contains 15 residues. This chain's CDR3 is CASSLLAGGTDTQYF. The CDR3 DNA follows: TGTGCCAGCAGCTTACTTGCGGGGGGGACAGATACGCAGTATTTT.

The J gene is TRBJ2-5, the V gene TRBV7-9; D gene ambiguous. The CDR3 loop spans 15 amino acids. Trimming pared 5 bases from V and 5 bases from J, leaving 18 bases between. Germline loops: CDR1 SEHNR, CDR2 FQNEAQ (reference sequence). The CDR3 sequence is CASSPSSASTETQYF. Here the CDR3 DNA reads TGTGCCAGCAGCCCCTCGTCGGCTAGTACCGAGACCCAGTACTTC.

The V gene is TRBV10-2, the J gene TRBJ1-6; 9 bases fit TRBD1. In germline, CDR1 is WSHSY, CDR2 SAAADI. The CDR3 runs to 14 residues. Trimming cost V 7 bases and J 13 bases; bases outside gene matches: 11. CDR3 loop: CASTSGTGQLPLHF. CDR3 DNA sequence: TGCGCCAGCACCTCCGGGACAGGGCAGTTGCCCCTCCACTTT.

This clone was seen once. V is TRBV14 and J is TRBJ2-7, with D perhaps TRBD1 (6 bases). CDR1 and CDR2 from the germline V gene are SGHDN and FVKESK. V lost 4 bases and J 1 base, leaving 14 bases between the germline ends. This CDR3 spans 15 amino acids. CDR3 residues: CASSLLDSPSYEQYF. The CDR3 region has the DNA TGTGCCAGCAGCCTATTGGACAGTCCATCCTACGAGCAGTACTTC.

V usage is TRBV10-3 and J usage is TRBJ1-2; TRBD1 aligns across 9 bases. CDR3 length: 13 residues. The junction had 5 bases not matched to a gene; V was cut back by 10 bases and J by 2 bases. Germline V CDR1 and CDR2: ENHRY, SYGVKD. CDR3 DNA: TGTGCCACACTCGGACAGGGGAACTATGGCTACACCTTC. Amino acids: CATLGQGNYGYTF.

This chain links TRBV4-1 with TRBJ2-1; 12 bases fit TRBD2. Germline trimming cut 3 bases from V and 3 bases from J; bases unmatched to any gene: 3. This CDR3 is 16 amino acids long. Germline CDR1 reads MGHRA; CDR2 reads YSYEKL. CDR3 loop: CASSQVTSGSYNEQFF. The CDR3 nucleotides read TGCGCCAGCAGCCAGGTGACTAGCGGGAGCTACAATGAGCAGTTCTTC.

The rearrangement joins TRBV29-1 to TRBJ2-7, with D perhaps matching TRBD1 (7 bases). The CDR3 runs 12 residues. The germline V and J ends were trimmed by 2 bases and 5 bases, with 10 bases remaining between them. CDR1 and CDR2 from the germline V gene are SQVTM and ANQGSEA. CDR3 amino acids: CSVEQGGNEQYF. The CDR3 DNA reads as TGCAGCGTTGAACAGGGGGGAAACGAGCAGTACTTC.

The CDR3 protein is CASGVGRDYNEQFF. In DNA, the CDR3 is TGTGCGTCAGGGGTGGGGAGGGACTACAATGAGCAGTTCTTC. The chain couples TRBV28 to TRBJ2-1; D possibly corresponds to TRBD2 (7 bases). Germline V gene lookup returns CDR1 MDHEN and CDR2 SYDVKM. The CDR3 covers 14 residues.

The V gene is TRBV7-8, the J gene TRBJ2-2; D is uncertain. This CDR3 has 17 amino acids. Germline V gives CDR1 SGHVS, CDR2 FQNEAQ. Between the trimmed V and J ends, which lost 4 bases and 1 base, there was a span of 16 bases. CDR3 loop: CASSSRAPTLNTGELFF. DNA of the CDR3: TGTGCCAGCAGCTCCCGAGCTCCGACATTGAACACCGGGGAGCTGTTTTTT. Full variable domain (rest looked up from reference TRBV7-8 and TRBJ2-2): GAGVSQSPRYKVAKRGQDVALRCDPISGHVSLFWYQQALGQGPEFLTYFQNEAQLDKSGLPSDRFFAERPEGSVSTLKIQRTQQEDSAVYLCASSSRAPTLNTGELFFGEGSRLTVL.

The rearrangement uses TRBV15 and TRBJ1-1; D not resolved. V was shortened by 1 base and J by 3 bases, with 6 bases between the two germline ends. Germline CDR1 LNHNV, CDR2 YYDKDF (reference sequence). CDR3 length: 13 amino acids. CDR3 nucleotides: TGTGCCACCAGCAGAGGGCAGTACACTGAAGCTTTCTTT. Its protein product is CATSRGQYTEAFF.

J is TRBJ1-5 and V is TRBV4-2; maybe TRBD1 (5 bases). The V end lost 0 bases, the J end lost 5 bases, and 17 bases lay between the germline ends. The CDR3 runs to 17 residues. Germline loops: CDR1 LGHNA, CDR2 YNFKEQ. The CDR3 DNA follows: TGTGCCAGCAGCCAAGACGGCGGACAACAACGGTATCAGCCCCAGCATTTT. It specifies CASSQDGGQQRYQPQHF.

J is TRBJ1-2 and V is TRBV10-3, with TRBD1 as a possible D gene (5 bases). The germline V and J ends were trimmed by 6 bases and 1 base, with 9 bases remaining between them. The germline V gene has CDR1 ENHRY and CDR2 SYGVKD. CDR3 size: 13 residues. The DNA of the CDR3 is TGTGCCATCAGCCAACAGGTTAACTATGGCTACACCTTC. This encodes CAISQQVNYGYTF.

CDR3 sequence reads: CASSFRGPQPQHF. CDR3 DNA sequence: TGTGCCAGCAGTTTTAGGGGGCCACAGCCCCAGCATTTT. The chain recombines TRBV28 with TRBJ1-5; 7 bases match TRBD1. Looked up from germline, CDR1 is MDHEN and CDR2 is SYDVKM. V trimming: 3 bases; J trimming: 7 bases; junction bases outside the gene matches: 3. CDR3 size: 13 residues.

The rearrangement joins TRBV1 to TRBJ1-1. TRBV1 is listed as a pseudogene. The CDR3 spans 16 residues. The CDR3, as DNA: TGCACCAGCAGCCCAACGGTGGGAGGTATGAACACTGAAGCTTTCTTT. As protein: CTSSPTVGGMNTEAFF.

The chain joins TRBV6-1 to TRBJ2-3; 12 bases are a match to TRBD2. Germline-derived CDR1 and CDR2 are MNHNS and SASEGT. This CDR3 spans 16 amino acids. Unmatched junction bases numbered 2, after V lost 3 bases and J lost 1 base. The CDR3 here is CASSDLAGGRTDTQYF. The CDR3 DNA sequence: TGTGCCAGCAGTGACCTAGCGGGGGGGCGCACAGATACGCAGTATTTT.

As for this clone: The junction departs from germline at one end; a sequencing error may be responsible. V and J are TRBV5-6 and TRBJ2-5; the match to TRBD2 covers 10 bases. The germline gives CDR1 SGHDT, CDR2 YYEEEE. CDR3 length: 15 amino acids. In nucleotides, the CDR3 is TGTGCCGGCAGCACGGGACTAGCGAACCAAGAGACCCAGTACTTC. Its protein is CAGSTGLANQETQYF.

The chain combines TRBV28 with TRBJ2-2; unclear D gene. The V end was cut by 5 bases, the J end by 0 bases, with 10 bases between. The germline V gene encodes CDR1 MDHEN and CDR2 SYDVKM. The CDR3 runs 15 residues. The CDR3 coding sequence is TGTGCCAGCAGTCGCAGGTTCGCGAACACCGGGGAGCTGTTTTTT. Protein product: CASSRRFANTGELFF.

This clone has a handful of counts. The chain joins TRBV5-1 to TRBJ1-5, with 7 bases matching TRBD1. Germline loops: CDR1 SGHRS, CDR2 YFSETQ. The CDR3 contains 15 residues. V shed 2 bases, J shed 7 bases, and the junction held 9 bases outside the gene matches. The CDR3 spells CASSFGDRDDQPQHF. CDR3 DNA: TGCGCCAGCAGCTTCGGAGACAGGGATGACCAGCCCCAGCATTTT. The whole variable domain, filled in from reference TRBV5-1 and TRBJ1-5, reads KAGVTQTPRYLIKTRGQQVTLSCSPISGHRSVSWYQQTPGQGLQFLFEYFSETQRNKGNFPGRFSGRQFSNSRSEMNVSTLELGDSALYLCASSFGDRDDQPQHFGDGTRLSIL.

The rearrangement links TRBV7-8 to TRBJ1-1; TRBD1 is a possible D gene (5 bases). V was shortened by 0 bases and J by 1 base, with 9 bases between the two germline ends. The CDR3 has 15 residues. CDR1 and CDR2 (germline): SGHVS, FQNEAQ. The CDR3 loop is CASSLAGGRNTEAFF. The CDR3 DNA sequence: TGTGCCAGCAGCTTAGCGGGGGGAAGGAACACTGAAGCTTTCTTT.

V gene TRBV5-1 combines with J gene TRBJ2-1, with 8 bases aligning to TRBD2. Losses at the gene ends were 2 bases for V and 6 bases for J; bases not matched to a gene: 4. Germline V CDR1 and CDR2: SGHRS, YFSETQ. The CDR3 is 14 residues long. CDR3 bases: TGCGCCAGCAGCTTCTTGACTAGCGTCAATGAGCAGTTCTTC. Encoded protein: CASSFLTSVNEQFF.

The chain has TRBV11-2 and TRBJ2-3, with a tentative D call TRBD2 (5 bases). The CDR3 covers 15 residues. The germline V gene encodes CDR1 SGHAT and CDR2 FQNNGV. V was trimmed by 1 base and J by 0 bases, leaving 8 bases between them. The CDR3 loop is CASSLGESSTDTQYF. CDR3 coding DNA: TGTGCCAGCAGCTTAGGGGAGTCTAGCACAGATACGCAGTATTTT.